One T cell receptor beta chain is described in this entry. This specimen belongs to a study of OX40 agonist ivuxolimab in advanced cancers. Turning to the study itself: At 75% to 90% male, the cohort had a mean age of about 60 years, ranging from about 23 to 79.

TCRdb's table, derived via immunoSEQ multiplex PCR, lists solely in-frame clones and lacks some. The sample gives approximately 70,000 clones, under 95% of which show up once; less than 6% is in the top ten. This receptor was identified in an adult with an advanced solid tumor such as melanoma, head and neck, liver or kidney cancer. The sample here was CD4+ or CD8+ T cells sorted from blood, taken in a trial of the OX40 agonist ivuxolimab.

DNA for the CDR3: TGTGCCAGCAGCTCCCCACCGATGGCGGATACGCAGTATTTT. Protein sequence: CASSSPPMADTQYF. The chain couples TRBV13 to TRBJ2-3; D gene uncertain. The CDR3 runs to 14 residues. V lost 4 bases and J 6 bases, leaving 14 bases between the germline ends. Germline V gives CDR1 PRHDT, CDR2 FYEKMQ (reference sequence).